This paragraph covers one T cell receptor beta chain sequence. No antigen is known for it. HCMV serostatus was determined by detecting HCMV-specific IgG in serum with a commercial ELISA kit. Peripheral blood mononuclear cells were isolated from blood by Ficoll density gradient centrifugation. This record comes from a study of T cells expressing NK-cell markers (dated by TCRdb to 2018 to 2020). About the investigation overall: TCR beta-chain repertoires were profiled in sorted CD3+CD56+NKG2C+, CD3+CD56+NKG2C- and CD3+CD56-NKG2C+ T-cell subsets from several donors. Among the eight sequenced donors, only one was HCMV-seronegative, while the other seven were HCMV-seropositive. Randomly selected healthy volunteers, three men and five women, were used as the eight sequenced donors. Sequencing of the libraries produced 2 x 150 bp reads on Illumina HiSeq 2000/2500, MiSeq or NextSeq.

In the germline V gene (reference sequence), CDR1 corresponds to DFQATT and CDR2 to SNEGSKA. From the cysteine through the phenylalanine, the CDR3 covers 15 amino acids. No DNA is listed. Results the study describes overall, beyond this receptor: Those dominant clonotypes were again the most abundant among CD3+CD56-NKG2C+ cells in a handful of donors, at roughly 25-65%. For roughly 6 donors, the dominant CD3+CD56+NKG2C+ clonotypes were among the top 10 CD8+ clonotypes and accounted for about 1.0-7.5% of CD8+ T cells. Whether the expanded NKG2C-expressing T cell clones were specific for HCMV antigens was left unclear.

Sequencing relied on an Illumina HiSeq 2000. The TCR beta cDNA libraries were made using 5'RACE template switching, a step that added both a universal primer site and unique molecular identifiers. cDNA synthesis was primed from the TCR beta constant segment and was followed by two successive PCR amplification steps. The authors' analysis ran thus. MIGEC was used to demultiplex reads and group the reads by UMI, and MiTCR was used to assemble and quantify clonotypes. To remove erroneous sequences, TCR cDNA sequences were retained only when supported by two or more reads. Downstream repertoire analysis used the tcR package, and clonotypes were matched across fractions by CDR3 nucleotide sequence plus V segment. VDJmatch was used to annotate antigen specificity against VDJdb, with one amino acid substitution in CDR3 permitted. TCRdb reprocessed the reads and lists each CDR3 protein sequence as a single entry, with no DNA. TCRdb, not the original authors, processed these V and J calls. The sample table records approximately 460,000 distinct CDR3 sequences. 7.3% of the sample comes from the top ten.

This receptor chain uses TRBV20-1 and TRBJ2-3; TCRdb selects TRBD2, and the lack of DNA leaves this call unchecked. The sequence came from a woman between 18 and 70 years old in good health. Sequencing input: blood T cells: a sorted CD56 or NKG2C T cell subset, CD4+ or CD8+ T cells, or bulk PBMC T cells (not recorded which). CDR3 region: CSARDLRGAWDTQYF.